The entry below gives a single TCR beta chain sequence along with its context. This record belongs to a study of blood T cell repertoires in COVID-19. About the study: T cells, B-cell-depleted T cells, or PBMCs supplied cDNA or gDNA.

Germline-derived CDR1 and CDR2 are SGHRS and YFSETQ. Unmatched junction bases numbered 7, after V lost 2 bases and J lost 7 bases. The CDR3 length is 15 residues. Using immunoSEQ multiplex PCR, the repertoire was profiled, and TCRdb retains in-frame clones only, with some absent. The sample lists about 100,000 clones, 65% to 90% occurring once. Allocation to cohorts depended on clinical history reported by the participants. The clonotype originates from a woman aged 45-59 years who had recovered from COVID-19. The chain recombines TRBV5-1 with TRBJ1-1; TRBD1 agrees at 11 bases. The source material was PBMCs or T cells enriched from blood (not recorded which). The CDR3 loop reads CASSFRTGGRGEAFF. Written as DNA, the CDR3 is TGCGCCAGCAGCTTCCGGACAGGGGGCCGGGGTGAAGCTTTCTTT.